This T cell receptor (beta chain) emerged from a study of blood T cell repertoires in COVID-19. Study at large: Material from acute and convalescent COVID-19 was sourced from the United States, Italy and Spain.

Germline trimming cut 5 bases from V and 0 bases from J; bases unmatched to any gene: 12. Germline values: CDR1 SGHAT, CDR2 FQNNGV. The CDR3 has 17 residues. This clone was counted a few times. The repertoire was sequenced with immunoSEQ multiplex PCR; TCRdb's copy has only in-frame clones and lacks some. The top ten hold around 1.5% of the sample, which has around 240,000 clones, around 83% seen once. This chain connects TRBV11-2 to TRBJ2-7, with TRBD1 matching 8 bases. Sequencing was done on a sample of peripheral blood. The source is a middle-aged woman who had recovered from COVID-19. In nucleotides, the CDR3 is TGTGCCAGCAGCCCCGTTAACCGGGACAGGAGCTCCTACGAGCAGTACTTC. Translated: CASSPVNRDRSSYEQYF.